A single sample gave rise to the 12 T cell receptor beta chains below, sequenced in a study of neurological immune-mediated disorders. MiXCR was run by TCRdb on the 5' RACE reads, yielding one entry per CDR3 protein. The sample holds roughly 60,000 distinct CDR3 sequences, 2% to 3% seen once. Sequenced input: PBMCs. The receptor set was obtained from a man between 45 and 60 years old with multiple sclerosis.

This clonotype showed up just a few times. This CDR3 is CASSSVGATDTQYF. The DNA for the CDR3 is TGTGCCAGCAGTTCGGTCGGGGCCACAGATACGCAGTATTTT. This chain links TRBV6-6 with TRBJ2-3; the D gene could be TRBD1 or TRBD2 (5 bases each). The CDR3 extends over 14 amino acids. V was shortened by 4 bases and J by 2 bases, with 10 bases between the two germline ends. Germline V gene sequence: CDR1 MNHNY, CDR2 SVGAGI (reference sequence).

The table lists this clonotype with many counts. V is TRBV5-1 and J is TRBJ2-3; D is undetermined. V was trimmed by 2 bases and J by 10 bases, leaving 11 bases between them. CDR3 length: 12 amino acids. Germline V gene sequence: CDR1 SGHRS, CDR2 YFSETQ. CDR3 sequence (DNA): TGCGCCAGCAGCTTCGACCTCCTGGCGCAGTATTTT. Translating gives CASSFDLLAQYF.

This clonotype showed up many times. The chain employs TRBV7-2 and TRBJ1-5; D uncertain. The V and J ends lost 2 bases and 6 bases respectively, with 14 bases between them. CDR1 and CDR2 (germline): SGHTA, FQGNSA. The CDR3 extends over 15 amino acids. The CDR3 protein is CASSLSASGRQPQHF. The CDR3 DNA reads as TGTGCCAGCAGCTTATCAGCCAGCGGACGTCAGCCCCAGCATTTT. Complete variable domain (other parts from reference TRBV7-2 and TRBJ1-5): GAGVSQSPSNKVTEKGKDVELRCDPISGHTALYWYRQSLGQGLEFLIYFQGNSAPDKSGLPSDRFSAERTGGSVSTLTIQRTQQEDSAVYLCASSLSASGRQPQHFGDGTRLSIL.

This clonotype was observed many times. This sequence joins TRBV10-2 and TRBJ2-3; no clear D gene. Trimming cost V 6 bases and J 8 bases, with 15 bases left between them. CDR3 size: 13 residues. CDR1 is WSHSY, CDR2 SAAADI, per germline. The CDR3 DNA reads as TGCGCCAGCAGCCCCGACACGGCGGCTACGCAGTATTTT. It encodes CASSPDTAATQYF.

This clonotype was detected ten times or more. This chain connects TRBV5-1 to TRBJ2-1; 9 bases match TRBD1. The CDR3 is 15 amino acids. V shed 4 bases and J 8 bases; nucleotides not matched to a gene: 10. Looked up from germline, CDR1 is SGHRS and CDR2 is YFSETQ. The CDR3 DNA follows: TGCGCCAGCAGCCCCGGACAGGGGAAATGGGATGAGCAGTTCTTC. Translation: CASSPGQGKWDEQFF. Full variable domain (outside the CDR3, taken from reference TRBV5-1 and TRBJ2-1): KAGVTQTPRYLIKTRGQQVTLSCSPISGHRSVSWYQQTPGQGLQFLFEYFSETQRNKGNFPGRFSGRQFSNSRSEMNVSTLELGDSALYLCASSPGQGKWDEQFFGPGTRLTVL.

This clonotype was counted ten times or more. The V gene is TRBV28, the J gene TRBJ1-4, with a possible D match to TRBD1 (5 bases). Germline CDR1 is MDHEN and CDR2 is SYDVKM. The CDR3 contains 14 residues. Trimming shortened V by 6 bases and J by 3 bases, and 11 bases separated the two germline ends. The CDR3 DNA reads as TGTGCCAGCAGAATGGGGCGGGCTAATGAAAAACTGTTTTTT. Residues: CASRMGRANEKLFF. Full variable domain (outside the CDR3, taken from reference TRBV28 and TRBJ1-4): DVKVTQSSRYLVKRTGEKVFLECVQDMDHENMFWYRQDPGLGLRLIYFSYDVKMKEKGDIPEGYSVSREKKERFSLILESASTNQTSMYLCASRMGRANEKLFFGSGTQLSVL.

Ten or more counts support this clonotype. The rearrangement links TRBV15 to TRBJ2-3; TRBD1 or TRBD2 may be the D gene (5 bases each). The ends were cut back, 1 base at V and 4 bases at J, with 12 bases in the middle. The CDR3 length is 15 residues. Germline-derived CDR1 and CDR2 are LNHNV and YYDKDF (reference sequence). CDR3 coding DNA: TGTGCCACCAGCAGAGGGGACGTGGGCCCAGATACGCAGTATTTT. Translated, it gives CATSRGDVGPDTQYF.

In this sample, this clonotype turned up many times. The genes are TRBV5-1 and TRBJ2-7; TRBD2 matches at 15 bases. CDR1 is SGHRS, CDR2 YFSETQ, per germline. The V segment lost 4 bases and the J segment 6 bases; nucleotides outside the gene matches: 5. This CDR3 is built from 15 residues. CDR3 in amino acids: CASSPRTSGGAEQYF. CDR3 DNA sequence: TGCGCCAGCAGCCCGCGGACTAGCGGGGGGGCCGAGCAGTACTTC. The entire variable domain, with the rest obtained from reference TRBV5-1 and TRBJ2-7, is as follows: KAGVTQTPRYLIKTRGQQVTLSCSPISGHRSVSWYQQTPGQGLQFLFEYFSETQRNKGNFPGRFSGRQFSNSRSEMNVSTLELGDSALYLCASSPRTSGGAEQYFGPGTRLTVT.

In its sample, this clonotype was seen many times. The chain recombines TRBV7-8 with TRBJ1-1; maybe TRBD1 (5 bases). Germline CDR1 SGHVS, CDR2 FQNEAQ. Deletions cut 8 bases from V and 6 bases from J, with 16 bases between. The CDR3 spans 13 residues. CDR3 sequence: CASESGARAEAFF. The CDR3 DNA reads TGTGCCAGCGAGAGCGGGGCGAGGGCTGAAGCTTTCTTT.

As to this clonotype: This may stem from a read error, because a much larger clone lies one nucleotide away. The CDR3 nucleotides read TGCAGTGCTAGGCAGGGCCTAGATAATTCACACCTCCACTTT. Its protein product is CSARQGLDNSHLHF. The chain links TRBV20-1 to TRBJ1-6; maybe TRBD1 (5 bases). The CDR3 sequence is 14 residues long. The germline CDR1 and CDR2 sequences are DFQATT and SNEGSKA (reference sequence).

This clonotype was seen many times. The chain recombines TRBV29-1 with TRBJ1-6; 7 bases are a match to TRBD1. With V trimmed by 8 bases and J by 0 bases, 10 bases remained unmatched. From germline, CDR1 is SQVTM and CDR2 ANQGSEA. CDR3 size: 16 residues. Written as DNA, the CDR3 is TGCAGCTCGGACAGGTTTCAGAGCTCCTATAATTCACCCCTCCACTTT. This translates into CSSDRFQSSYNSPLHF. Using reference TRBV29-1 and TRBJ1-6 for the parts outside the CDR3, the full variable domain is SAVISQKPSRDICQRGTSLTIQCQVDSQVTMMFWYRQQPGQSLTLIATANQGSEATYESGFVIDKFPISRPNLTFSTLTVSNMSPEDSSIYLCSSDRFQSSYNSPLHFGNGTRLTVT.

This clonotype was detected many times. The genes are TRBV4-3 and TRBJ2-2; 7 nucleotides align to TRBD1. The V and J ends lost 0 bases and 3 bases, in that order; junction bases with no gene match: 4. The germline V gene encodes CDR1 LGHNA and CDR2 YSLEER. The CDR3 contains 16 residues. CDR3 bases: TGCGCCAGCAGCCAAGAAGGGGGCTCCTACACCGGGGAGCTGTTTTTT. Translation gives CASSQEGGSYTGELFF.